This TCR beta chain stems from a study of PD-1 blockade in mismatch repair-deficient tumors. CDR1 is MNHNY and CDR2 is SVGAGI in the germline V gene (reference sequence). V dropped 2 bases and J dropped 5; count of bases not matched to a gene: 3. This CDR3 is 14 amino acids long. Data came from immunoSEQ multiplex PCR; TCRdb stores just in-frame clones and leaves some out. The sample shows some 26,000 clones, about 83% of them seen only once. The rearrangement joins TRBV6-6 to TRBJ2-3; TRBD2 matches at 8 bases. The source of this sequence is an adult with mismatch repair-deficient cancer. Sequencing was performed on peripheral blood, taken 12 weeks after starting pembrolizumab. The CDR3 DNA reads as TGTGCCAGCAGTTACAAAGGGACTAGAGATACGCAGTATTTT. Protein product: CASSYKGTRDTQYF.